This passage covers 7 T cell receptor beta chains from one sample sequenced in a study of monozygotic twins with cystic fibrosis (dated by TCRdb to 2020 to 2023). Library generation was performed with the immunoSEQ multiplex PCR assay. TCRdb limited this immuneACCESS table to in-frame rearrangements with V and J called. A share of clones is missing; checked studies link under half to unresolved V genes, and the rest is unexplained. The sample data list 30,000 or so clones, and 92% of these were observed just once. The ten top clones hold over 0.7% of the sample. Sequencing used blood. Receptor source: a girl aged 2 to 9 with cystic fibrosis.

The chain joins TRBV15 to TRBJ1-1; the D gene is possibly TRBD1 (5 bases). The CDR3 extends over 14 amino acids. The V gene's germline CDR1 is LNHNV and CDR2 YYDKDF (reference sequence). V lost 0 bases, J lost 0 bases, and 5 bases lay in between. The CDR3 loop reads CATSRDRVNTEAFF. In DNA form, the CDR3 reads TGTGCCACCAGCAGAGACAGGGTGAACACTGAAGCTTTCTTT.

J is TRBJ1-2 and V is TRBV30; tentative D call: TRBD1 (6 bases). Between the trimmed V and J ends, which lost 1 base and 12 bases, there was a span of 12 bases. The CDR3 is 11 amino acids. Germline loops: CDR1 GTSNPN, CDR2 SVGIG (reference sequence). CDR3 loop: CAWSGGGRNTF. The CDR3 region has the DNA TGTGCCTGGAGTGGAGGGGGGCGAAACACCTTC.

The V and J genes are TRBV30 and TRBJ1-2; D is unclear. With 5 bases removed from V and 2 bases from J, the gap between germline ends came to 15 bases. CDR3 length: 14 residues. Germline CDR1 reads GTSNPN; CDR2 reads SVGIG (reference sequence). The chain's CDR3 is CAWSKVGLNYGYTF. The CDR3 coding sequence is TGTGCCTGGTCTAAGGTCGGACTAAACTATGGCTACACCTTC. Full variable domain (outside the CDR3, taken from reference TRBV30 and TRBJ1-2): SQTIHQWPATLVQPVGSPLSLECTVEGTSNPNLYWYRQAAGRGLQLLFYSVGIGQISSEVPQNLSASRPQDRQFILSSKKLLLSDSGFYLCAWSKVGLNYGYTFGSGTRLTVV.

The rearrangement joins TRBV7-8 to TRBJ2-7; 10 bases align to TRBD2. The V segment lost 2 bases and the J segment 0 bases; nucleotides outside the gene matches: 7. The length of the CDR3 is 17 residues. The germline V gene has CDR1 SGHVS and CDR2 FQNEAQ. CDR3 sequence: CASSLTASGGSSYEQYF. In nucleotides, the CDR3 is TGTGCCAGCAGCTTAACGGCTAGCGGGGGAAGCTCCTACGAGCAGTACTTC. The complete variable domain, with remaining parts taken from reference TRBV7-8 and TRBJ2-7, reads GAGVSQSPRYKVAKRGQDVALRCDPISGHVSLFWYQQALGQGPEFLTYFQNEAQLDKSGLPSDRFFAERPEGSVSTLKIQRTQQEDSAVYLCASSLTASGGSSYEQYFGPGTRLTVT.

This clone was counted only a few times. This rearrangement joins TRBV7-3 to TRBJ2-7; D unresolved. Trimming took 2 bases from V and 7 from J, leaving 9 bases between them. Germline CDR1 is SGHTA and CDR2 is FQGTGA. This CDR3 is built from 12 residues. CDR3 in DNA: TGTGCCAGCAGCTTAGGCTCATCGGAGCAGTACTTC. Its protein is CASSLGSSEQYF.

The chain joins TRBV18 to TRBJ2-7; D uncertain. Looked up from germline, CDR1 is KGHSH and CDR2 is LQKENI. Trimming stripped 3 bases from V and 3 bases from J, with 3 bases between. The CDR3 is 11 residues long. As DNA, the CDR3 is TGTGCCAGCTCACCCGACTACGAGCAGTACTTC. Translation: CASSPDYEQYF.

This rearrangement joins TRBV6-1 to TRBJ1-5; D not resolved. This CDR3 has 13 amino acids. Germline V gene lookup returns CDR1 MNHNS and CDR2 SASEGT. DNA for the CDR3: TGTGCGGTCCGAGGGTCCGGCAATCAGCCCCAGCATTTT. Its protein is CAVRGSGNQPQHF.